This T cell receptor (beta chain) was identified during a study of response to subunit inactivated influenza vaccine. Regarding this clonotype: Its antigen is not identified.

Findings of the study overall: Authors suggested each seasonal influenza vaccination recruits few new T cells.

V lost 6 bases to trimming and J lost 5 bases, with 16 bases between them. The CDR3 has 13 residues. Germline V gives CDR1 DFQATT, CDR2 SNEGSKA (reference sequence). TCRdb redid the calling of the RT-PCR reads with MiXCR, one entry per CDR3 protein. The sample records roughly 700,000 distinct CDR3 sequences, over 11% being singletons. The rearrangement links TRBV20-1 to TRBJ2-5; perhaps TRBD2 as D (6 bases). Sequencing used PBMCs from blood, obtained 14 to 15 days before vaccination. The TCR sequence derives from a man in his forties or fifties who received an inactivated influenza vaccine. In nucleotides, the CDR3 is TGCAGTGCCGACCCCGGGAGTCGGGAGACCCAGTACTTC. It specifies CSADPGSRETQYF.